Listed below are T cell receptor beta chains from one sample, sequenced in a study of cytomegalovirus exposure and HLA in healthy donors. Repertoires were generated with immunoSEQ multiplex PCR, while TCRdb's copy carries only in-frame clones and drops some. The sample includes about 210,000 clones, over 75% seen only once; the top ten take 10%. The specimen was PBMCs. These receptors were taken from a woman aged 45-65 years in good health and CMV-seropositive. Both conserved end residues are part of each CDR3. A D gene is named only where the DNA matches it firmly. Rows give clone size only sometimes, using once, few, many, or a class for an expanded clone.

TRBV27,-,TRBJ1-5,-,TGTGCCAGCAGTTTGGAGGTTAGGGCGCCCCAGCATTTT,CASSLEVRAPQHF
TRBV19,-,TRBJ2-5,-,TGTGCCAGTAGCACCCGGGAGACCCAGTACTTC,CASSTRETQYF
TRBV6-4,-,TRBJ2-3,TRBD2,TGTGCCAGCAGCAGGGACTACGCAGATACGCAGTATTTT,CASSRDYADTQYF
TRBV15,-,TRBJ2-7,TRBD1,TGTGCCACCAGCAGAGATCTAGGGGGTGGGGACAGAAGATACGAGCAGTACTTC,CATSRDLGGGDRRYEQYF
TRBV19,few,TRBJ2-7,TRBD2,TGTGCCAGTACGTACGGAAGCGGGGTCTACGAGCAGTACTTC,CASTYGSGVYEQYF
TRBV19,-,TRBJ2-7,-,TGTGCCAGTAGTATGGTCACAGGTCACAACGAGCAGTACTTC,CASSMVTGHNEQYF
TRBV9,-,TRBJ1-5,-,TGTGCCAGCAGCCCAGACGGGGGTAATCAGCCCCAGCATTTT,CASSPDGGNQPQHF
TRBV7-2,-,TRBJ1-1,-,TGTGCCAGCAGCTTCTCCGTGAACACTGAAGCTTTCTTT,CASSFSVNTEAFF
TRBV5-1,-,TRBJ1-6,-,TGCGCCAGCAGCTTGTCGGACAGCAAGAATTCACCCCTCCACTTT,CASSLSDSKNSPLHF
TRBV6-1,-,TRBJ2-3,TRBD1,TGTGCCAGCAGTGAAGTCGGGACAGGGTTGACAGATACGCAGTATTTT,CASSEVGTGLTDTQYF
TRBV7-6,few,TRBJ1-1,-,TGTGCCAGCAGCCCGCGAAACTTACGTTACACTGAAGCTTTCTTT,CASSPRNLRYTEAFF
TRBV7-2,-,TRBJ1-2,TRBD1,TGTGCCAGCAGCACAGGACAGGGGGTCTATGGCTACACCTTC,CASSTGQGVYGYTF
TRBV30,few,TRBJ2-3,TRBD1,TGTGCCTGTGACAGGGGGTTTAGCACAGATACGCAGTATTTT,CACDRGFSTDTQYF
TRBV4-3,once,TRBJ2-7,-,TGCGCCAGCAGCCAAGTTTACAGTACCTACGAGCAGTACTTC,CASSQVYSTYEQYF
TRBV4-1,-,TRBJ1-3,TRBD1,TGCGCCAGCAGCCAATACCCGGGACAGGGCTCTGGAAACACCATATATTTT,CASSQYPGQGSGNTIYF
TRBV5-1,few,TRBJ2-2,TRBD1,TGCGCCAGCAGCTTGGGGGACAGGCGAACTAACACCGGGGAGCTGTTTTTT,CASSLGDRRTNTGELFF
TRBV7-9,-,TRBJ2-7,-,TGTGCCAGCAGCTTAGGGGAGCACTCGATCTACGAGCAGTACTTC,CASSLGEHSIYEQYF
TRBV18,-,TRBJ2-7,-,TGTGCCAGCTCACCACGTCAGAGACTTGCCTACGAGCAGTACTTC,CASSPRQRLAYEQYF
TRBV15,-,TRBJ1-1,TRBD1,TGTGCCACCAGCAGAGATCGGGAGGGGGCTACGGATGAAGCTTTCTTT,CATSRDREGATDEAFF
TRBV5-1,-,TRBJ2-7,TRBD1,TGCGCCAGCAGGGGACAGACAGGCTCCTACGAGCAGTACTTC,CASRGQTGSYEQYF
TRBV28,-,TRBJ1-1,-,TGTGCCAGCAGTTTACGGTCCGAAATAAATGAAGCTTTCTTT,CASSLRSEINEAFF
TRBV6-6,-,TRBJ2-7,-,TGTGCCAGCAGCGTTACTACGGGAAGATTGTCCCGCGAGCAGTACTTC,CASSVTTGRLSREQYF
TRBV5-1,-,TRBJ2-1,TRBD1,TGCGCCAGCAGCAGAGGGACAGTCAGCTTTTACAATGAGCAGTTCTTC,CASSRGTVSFYNEQFF
TRBV6-1,-,TRBJ1-5,TRBD1,TGTGCCAGCAGTGGCCAGGGGGGTGGCAATCAGCCCCAGCATTTT,CASSGQGGGNQPQHF
TRBV7-2,few,TRBJ1-5,-,TGTGCCAGCAGCTTAGTAGGGGATCAGCCCCAGCATTTT,CASSLVGDQPQHF
TRBV29-1,-,TRBJ1-1,TRBD1,TGCAGCGTCATACAGGGGGTAGAAGCTTTCTTT,CSVIQGVEAFF
TRBV2,-,TRBJ2-7,TRBD1,TGTGCCAGCAGGTGGGACAGAGGGGGCAGCTACGAGCAGTACTTC,CASRWDRGGSYEQYF